In its sample, the clone carrying this TCR beta chain was seen a few times. Antigen: not known. The record originates from a study of blood T cells in healthy people across ages. Whole-study findings and limits: Estimated diversity, derived from one million T cells, was regarded as an underestimate. Roughly linearly, TCR beta diversity per million T cells fell as age increased. Unsorted PBMCs prevented conclusive naive versus antigen-experienced comparison.

Each sample used at least 6 million PBMCs. A sample-barcoded 5' primer and a J-beta primer mix were used in a second PCR of roughly 7 to 12 cycles. MiXCR was run by TCRdb on the 5' RACE reads, yielding one entry per CDR3 protein. The data contain hundreds of thousands of distinct CDR3 sequences, roughly 20% of them seen just once; the ten biggest clones take up roughly 3.9%. This CDR3 has 17 amino acids. Per germline, CDR1 MGHRA and CDR2 YSYEKL. V lost 1 base, J lost 1 base, and 16 bases lay in between. The receptor's source is a man aged 65-85 years in good health. The V call is TRBV4-1, the J call TRBJ2-5; D not resolved. The sample taken for sequencing was blood. Here the CDR3 DNA reads TGCGCCAGCAGCCAAGGACGGGCCACGGGCGGCCAAGAGACCCAGTACTTC. Translation: CASSQGRATGGQETQYF.